The present T cell receptor beta chain was sequenced within a study of blood T cell repertoires in COVID-19 (dated by TCRdb to 2020 to 2021). In terms of the full investigation: The collaborator samples originated in the United States, Italy and Spain and spanned the acute and convalescent phases of COVID-19. Subjects who had been exposed to COVID-19, were actively infected with it, or had recovered from it provided the deeply sampled blood TCRbeta repertoires that made up the dataset. Where available, HLA class I and class II types were obtained from metadata supplied by the sample provider rather than from assay-based typing. The sample metadata nearly always contained a de-identified subject ID, COVID-19 status, age in years and sex. The material from the prospective study consisted of cDNA or gDNA derived from T cells, B-cell-depleted T cells, or PBMCs. The repertoires were made available in a free public database intended to serve as a resource for research on the immune response to SARS-CoV-2. The samples were drawn from the first 160 participants of the ongoing ImmuneRACE study and from some 1,300 subjects provided by 6 global collaborators.

TCRbeta CDR3 regions were amplified from genomic DNA by means of the immunoSEQ Assay, a bias-controlled multiplex PCR. As for how the authors treated the data: Nucleated cell counts per sample were estimated from amplification of reference gene primers within the assay. To quantify the absolute abundance of each unique TCRbeta CDR3 rearrangement, sequence reads were collapsed and filtered. For each sample, productive Simpson clonality was calculated by taking the square root of Simpson's diversity index across productive rearrangements. The table comes from immuneACCESS by way of TCRdb, which keeps in-frame sequences with V and J called. Part of the clones is missing from these tables; in studies checked, under half for an unresolved V gene and the rest for unknown reasons. The D gene and trimming were derived from the DNA, and the V and J assignments and clone size from that table. Within this sample are tens of thousands of clones, with more than 80% of them counted one time only. The ten largest clones represent about 4% of the sample.

Points on this clone: It has no known antigen specificity. Nothing much larger sits one base from this clone, and base qualities are not available.

The study at large found these results: The amount of clinical and demographic metadata varied by source and participant and was provided uncurated.

The germline V gene yields SGHRS for CDR1 and YFSETQ for CDR2. CDR3 length: 14 amino acids, cysteine to phenylalanine. Just the 42-base CDR3 DNA is kept, in frame starting at base 1. V and J are trimmed by 5 bases and 7 bases, and the gene matches miss 9 bases of the junction. The collaborating institutions used their own protocols to collect whole blood in K2EDTA tubes. For TCRbeta analysis, collaborator samples were shipped as frozen whole blood, as isolated PBMCs, or as DNA extracted from either sample type. Sequenced sample: peripheral blood. The clonotype comes from a man in his sixties with acute or convalescent COVID-19. The receptor chain draws on TRBV5-1 and TRBJ2-7; TRBD1 lines up with 10 middle nucleotides. The nucleotides read TGCGCCAGCAGTTCCGGGACAGGGGTAAGGGAGCAGTACTTC. It translates to CASSSGTGVREQYF. The reference TRBV5-1 and TRBJ2-7 proteins fill in what lies around the CDR3, so the full variable domain reads KAGVTQTPRYLIKTRGQQVTLSCSPISGHRSVSWYQQTPGQGLQFLFEYFSETQRNKGNFPGRFSGRQFSNSRSEMNVSTLELGDSALYLCASSSGTGVREQYFGPGTRLTVT.